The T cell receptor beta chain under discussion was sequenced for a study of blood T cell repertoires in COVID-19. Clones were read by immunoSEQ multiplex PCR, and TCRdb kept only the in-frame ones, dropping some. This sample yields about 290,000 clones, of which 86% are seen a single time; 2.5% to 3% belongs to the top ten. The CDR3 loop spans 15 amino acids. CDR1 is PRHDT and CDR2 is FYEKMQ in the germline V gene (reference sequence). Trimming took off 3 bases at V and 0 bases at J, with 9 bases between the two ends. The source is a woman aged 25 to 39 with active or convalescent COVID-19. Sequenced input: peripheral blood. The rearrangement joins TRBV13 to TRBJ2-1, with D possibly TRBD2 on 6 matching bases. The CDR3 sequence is CASSFAGTSYNEQFF. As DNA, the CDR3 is TGTGCCAGCAGCTTCGCGGGGACCTCCTACAATGAGCAGTTCTTC.